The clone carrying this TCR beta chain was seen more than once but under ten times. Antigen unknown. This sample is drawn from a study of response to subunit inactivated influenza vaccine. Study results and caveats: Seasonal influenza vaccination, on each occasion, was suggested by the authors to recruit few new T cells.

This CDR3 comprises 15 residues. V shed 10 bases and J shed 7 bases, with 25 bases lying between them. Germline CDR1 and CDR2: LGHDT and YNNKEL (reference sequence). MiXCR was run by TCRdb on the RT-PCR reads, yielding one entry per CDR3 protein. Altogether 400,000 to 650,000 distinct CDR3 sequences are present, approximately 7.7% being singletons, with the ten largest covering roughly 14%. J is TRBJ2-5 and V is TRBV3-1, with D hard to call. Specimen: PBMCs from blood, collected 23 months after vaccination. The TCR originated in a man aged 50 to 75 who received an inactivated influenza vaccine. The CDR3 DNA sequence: TGTGCCACCGATAAGACTGGCCTTCAAACCCGGACCCAGTACTTC. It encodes CATDKTGLQTRTQYF.